This is a list of T cell receptor beta chains from one sample in a study of T cell changes during pregnancy in multiple sclerosis. Some clones are missing from TCRdb's copy, which holds only in-frame ones; the method was immunoSEQ multiplex PCR. This table has around 57,000 clones, roughly 91% appearing once. Material: peripheral blood, obtained in the third trimester of pregnancy. Source of these receptors: a female donor in good health, enrolled as a control in a pregnancy study. CDR3s leave out the opening cysteine and the closing phenylalanine or tryptophan.

v_call cdr3_aa
TRBV5-1 ASSLGTSGSYEQY
TRBV11-3 ASSPNSRVTEAF
TRBV7-2 ASSAVGLAGKDTQY
TRBV27 ASRPRDRGGEQY
TRBV5-1 ASSLDTRGEAF
TRBV5-6 ASSLINRGGNSPLH
TRBV5-6 ASSLVSSSWSGELF
TRBV11-2 ASSPNPTGSYEQY
TRBV19 ASSIITSGSEDTQY
TRBV18 ASSPYEVGELF
TRBV5-6 ASSLGGLAGELF
TRBV5-1 ASSLASGNYNEQF
TRBV5-6 ASSILESEQF
TRBV30 AWSPGLAGGETQY
TRBV9 ASSVGASVNTEAF
TRBV30 AWNSGFYNEQF
TRBV29-1 SVGDSSYEQY
TRBV12-5 ASGPRWWELF
TRBV5-1 ASNLGGNTEAF
TRBV27 ASQNARGYGYT
TRBV30 AWTPGGDIQY
TRBV23-1 ASTNRAPGSNQPQH
TRBV19 ASSPGGGLDYGYT
TRBV9 ASSATTGLSEQY
TRBV7-2 ASSLTSGGAGIGTDTQY
TRBV4-2 ASSQDRGLGVQGNSPLH
TRBV5-6 ASSIGRLEGDTQY
TRBV28 ASTIKTKYQETQY
TRBV9 ASSVRQGPNTGELF
TRBV5-6 ASSWDRSYEQY
TRBV4-1 ASSPRDFSYEQY
TRBV6-5 ASSYSLFLASEQF
TRBV7-2 ASTRDRAVTGELF
TRBV5-1 ASSLQFGQAETYEQY